This T cell receptor (beta chain) was identified during a study of T cell responses to AZD1222 COVID-19 vaccine. Background on the study: Second-dose timings of about 4 or about 12 weeks were pooled.

The data were produced by immunoSEQ multiplex PCR, yet TCRdb's version contains in-frame clones alone and is incomplete. Here the sample spans approximately 120,000 clones, roughly 93% being singletons. In germline, CDR1 is SGHRS, CDR2 YFSETQ. This CDR3 is 15 amino acids long. V lost 4 bases, J lost 5 bases, and 18 bases lay in between. Study observations and caveats: There were mostly white British donors and more females than males, and clonal diversity was possibly underestimated. In all cases, repertoires were sampled only after the peak T cell response.

As regards this clone: What it binds is not known.

The source of this sequence is an adult in good health. The sequencing used peripheral blood, collected on day 0 of AZD1222 vaccination. The rearrangement links TRBV5-1 to TRBJ2-5, with unresolved D. CDR3 in DNA: TGCGCCAGCAGCCGTACCGGATTGGACGGGGAGACCCAGTACTTC. It encodes CASSRTGLDGETQYF.